This is a list of T cell receptor beta chains from one sample in a study of cytomegalovirus exposure and HLA in healthy donors. Some clones are missing from TCRdb's copy, which holds only in-frame ones; the method was immunoSEQ multiplex PCR. The table includes roughly 200,000 clones, over 65% detected once. Sample: PBMCs. Receptors were obtained from a woman in her fifties or sixties in good health and CMV-seropositive. Both conserved end residues are part of each CDR3. Fields, in order: V gene, clone size, J gene, CDR3 protein. Some rows have no size entry. The others give once, few or many, or a class for an expanded clone.

TRBV19,few,TRBJ1-4,CASSVGAAGEKLFF
TRBV6-1,.,TRBJ1-5,CASSGSKDRAFLGPQHF
TRBV4-1,.,TRBJ2-1,CASSPGLARNYNEQFF
TRBV19,once,TRBJ2-7,CASSSGHSLYEQYF
TRBV21-1,.,TRBJ2-5,CASSKLREPLYF
TRBV5-4,once,TRBJ2-5,CASSLQGARETQYF
TRBV10-2,.,TRBJ2-7,CASSEPGLAETYEQYF
TRBV5-1,few,TRBJ1-1,CASSLDRDLNTEAFF
TRBV2,.,TRBJ1-1,CASSAPGGLNTEAFF
TRBV12-5,.,TRBJ2-3,CASGLGVAGRDTQYF
TRBV5-6,.,TRBJ1-5,CASSRRTGGSGNQPQHF
TRBV5-1,once,TRBJ2-2,CASSLFQGETGELFF
TRBV6-6,.,TRBJ2-5,CASSYSSGQETQYF
TRBV6-5,.,TRBJ2-7,CASSYGTPSYEQYF
TRBV6-6,.,TRBJ2-3,CASTKGGSPADTQYF
TRBV6-5,.,TRBJ1-5,CASSSGYQPQHF
TRBV6-5,once,TRBJ1-3,CASSWTGVGNTIYF
TRBV9,.,TRBJ1-5,CASSGGQGYQPQHF
TRBV5-6,.,TRBJ1-5,CASSGHLNQPQHF
TRBV6-1,.,TRBJ1-5,CASSDQPPDSNQPQHF
TRBV7-6,.,TRBJ2-1,CASSPGTSGSYEQFF
TRBV28,.,TRBJ1-1,CASSSGQGGGAFF
TRBV10-1,.,TRBJ1-1,CASSLTGKFAAFF
TRBV29-1,.,TRBJ2-3,CSVEAWDRGSWTDTQYF
TRBV11-2,.,TRBJ2-1,CASSPRVTSGPSNEQFF
TRBV7-2,.,TRBJ1-6,CASSLAGTGRGSPLHF
TRBV30,few,TRBJ2-1,CAWSGLAGGNEQFF
TRBV2,.,TRBJ1-5,CASKGAGWTFQPQHF
TRBV4-3,few,TRBJ2-5,CASSPQGEPQETQYF
TRBV6-5,.,TRBJ1-1,CASSSRRSGVTEAFF
TRBV2,.,TRBJ2-1,CASSGGTIIWQFF
TRBV9,.,TRBJ1-4,CASSPPAATNEKLFF
TRBV7-9,.,TRBJ1-2,CSSSLLQGAPGGYTF
TRBV2,.,TRBJ1-5,CASSDFYSNQPQHF
TRBV6-5,.,TRBJ2-7,CASSTSGVEYEQYF
TRBV5-1,.,TRBJ2-1,CASSSGGAYNEQFF
TRBV5-1,.,TRBJ2-5,CASSLLSGGQETQYF
TRBV23-1,.,TRBJ1-2,CASSQSHGNYGYTF
TRBV6-6,few,TRBJ1-1,CASSRQGWTEAFF
TRBV30,.,TRBJ2-5,CAWRFSETQYF
TRBV5-4,.,TRBJ2-1,CASSVDGNSYNEQFF
TRBV7-9,once,TRBJ2-3,CASSTPGLAGGGAQYF
TRBV7-9,.,TRBJ2-3,CASSLDSYTDTQYF
TRBV10-1,.,TRBJ2-1,CASSDRRDRAYNEQFF
TRBV29-1,few,TRBJ1-4,CSVERDSPNEKLFF
TRBV15,.,TRBJ2-7,CATSRDARDYEQYF
TRBV29-1,.,TRBJ2-1,CSGLTSGEQFF
TRBV29-1,.,TRBJ1-2,CSGGQSVYGYTF
TRBV4-2,.,TRBJ2-2,CASMVPGVGTGELFF
TRBV29-1,.,TRBJ2-2,CSVPKLAGGTGELFF
TRBV5-1,.,TRBJ1-3,CASSYQGAENTIYF
TRBV7-2,.,TRBJ2-3,CASSLVGGASTDTQYF
TRBV11-2,.,TRBJ1-1,CASTPRSGDTEAFF
TRBV19,.,TRBJ2-5,CASSTPGETQYF